Listed below are T cell receptor beta chains from one sample, sequenced in a study of identical twins. Each CDR3 protein is one row after TCRdb ran MiXCR on the 5' RACE reads. The sample records approximately 600,000 distinct CDR3 sequences, around 9.6% being singletons. These data also featured in a second study, about yellow fever vaccine responses in identical twins.

The specimen was PBMCs. The receptors were gathered from a woman in her late teens or twenties in good health. Each CDR3 is given with its conserved first and last residue. D genes are given only for firm matches. Rows give clone size only sometimes, using once, few, many, or a class for an expanded clone.

v_gene,j_gene,abundance,d_gene,CDR3nt,CDR3aa
TRBV19,TRBJ2-4,NA,NA,TGTGCCACCCATAAGGTCGGGGCCAAAAACATTCAGTACTTC,CATHKVGAKNIQYF
TRBV5-6,TRBJ1-2,few,TRBD1,TGTGCCAGCAGCTTAAGGACAGGGGCCAACTATGGCTACACCTTC,CASSLRTGANYGYTF
TRBV7-6,TRBJ2-1,many,TRBD2,TGTGCCAGCAGCTTAGGGACTAGCGGGGGGTCCCCTCCCTACAATGAGCAGTTCTTC,CASSLGTSGGSPPYNEQFF
TRBV12-3/TRBV12-4,TRBJ1-5,few,NA,TGTGCCAGCACAAAGAGGGGGGACCAGCCCCAGCATTTT,CASTKRGDQPQHF
TRBV20-1,TRBJ2-7,few,NA,TGCAGTGCTACCCCGGACAAGAGCTCCTACGAGCAGTACTTC,CSATPDKSSYEQYF
TRBV13,TRBJ2-7,NA,TRBD1,TGTGCCAGCAGCCTCAGCCCGGACAGGGGCGAGCAGTACTTC,CASSLSPDRGEQYF
TRBV7-2,TRBJ2-7,many,TRBD2,TGTGCCAGCAGTCCCGGACTAGCGGGAGGGATCGAGCAGTACTTC,CASSPGLAGGIEQYF
TRBV29-1,TRBJ2-2,many,NA,TGCAGTTGCGGAACAGGGCTCTCCACCGGGGAGCTGTTTTTT,CSCGTGLSTGELFF
TRBV28,TRBJ2-2,few,NA,TGTGCCAGCAGTTTCGTGGGGTTGGGAACCGGGGAGCTGTTTTTT,CASSFVGLGTGELFF
TRBV12-3/TRBV12-4,TRBJ2-7,NA,NA,TGTGCCAGCACCATGGATGGTTACGAGCAGTACTTC,CASTMDGYEQYF
TRBV20-1,TRBJ1-6,many,TRBD1,TGCAGTGCTTCTCACCTACAGGGGACCTATAATTCACCCCTCCACTTT,CSASHLQGTYNSPLHF
TRBV7-9,TRBJ1-2,NA,NA,TGTGCCAGCAGCTTAGTCAGGGTCGGGGACTATGGCTACACCTTC,CASSLVRVGDYGYTF
TRBV7-2,TRBJ2-7,NA,TRBD2,TGTGCCAGCAGCTTGGGACTACTCACCTACGAGCAGTACTTC,CASSLGLLTYEQYF
TRBV20-1,TRBJ2-7,few,TRBD2,TGCAGTGCCATCCCCGGGGCTAGCGGCTACGAGCAGTACTTC,CSAIPGASGYEQYF
TRBV12-3/TRBV12-4,TRBJ1-1,few,NA,TGTGCCAGCAGTTTAGTCCCCGGAGGGCTGGAAGCTTTCTTT,CASSLVPGGLEAFF
TRBV7-8,TRBJ2-7,once,TRBD1,TGTGCCAGCAGCGACTCACCCGCCGGGACAGGGTCTCTGGAGCAGTACTTC,CASSDSPAGTGSLEQYF
TRBV28,TRBJ2-3,few,TRBD1,TGTGCCAGCAGACGACAGGGGGAGGATACGCAGTATTTT,CASRRQGEDTQYF
TRBV4-3,TRBJ2-7,NA,TRBD1,TGCGCCAGCAGCCAAGATGCAGGGGGTACCTACGAGCAGTACTTC,CASSQDAGGTYEQYF
TRBV6-2/TRBV6-3,TRBJ2-2,few,TRBD1,TGTGCCAGCAGTTCAAGGGACAGACCCAACGCCGGGGAGCTGTTTTTT,CASSSRDRPNAGELFF
TRBV7-8,TRBJ1-2,NA,NA,TGTGCCAGCAGCTTAAGAGCAGGCCTTAACTATGGCTACACCTTC,CASSLRAGLNYGYTF
TRBV24-1,TRBJ2-7,many,TRBD1,TGTGCCACCAGTCTCTATATGGGACAGGGGATCGACGAGCAGTACTTC,CATSLYMGQGIDEQYF
TRBV6-1,TRBJ2-7,NA,NA,TGTGCCAGCGCCGTCTCGAGCTCCCACGAGCAGTACTTC,CASAVSSSHEQYF
TRBV11-2,TRBJ1-1,many,TRBD1,TGTGCCAGCAGCTTAGCCTTCCCAGGGGGCACTGAAGCTTTCTTT,CASSLAFPGGTEAFF
TRBV12-3/TRBV12-4,TRBJ2-5,few,NA,TGTGCCAGCAGTTTTCTTCCCGGCGAGACCCAGTACTTC,CASSFLPGETQYF
TRBV12-3/TRBV12-4,TRBJ2-1,many,NA,TGTGCCAGCAGTATCGGGACCAGCTCCTACAATGAGCAGTTCTTC,CASSIGTSSYNEQFF
TRBV19,TRBJ2-4,few,NA,TGTGCCAGTAGTATAGATCTGGAGGGAGCCAAAAACATTCAGTACTTC,CASSIDLEGAKNIQYF
TRBV4-2,TRBJ2-5,NA,TRBD2,TGTGCCAGCAGCCAAGATCCGACTAGCGGGAGAGGGGCGGAGACCCAGTACTTC,CASSQDPTSGRGAETQYF
TRBV4-1,TRBJ1-5,many,TRBD1,TGCGCCAGCAGCCAAGAGACAGGGGGAGATCAGCCCCAGCATTTT,CASSQETGGDQPQHF
TRBV7-9,TRBJ2-3,many,TRBD2,TGTGCCAGCAGCTTAGCGGTCGGGGGGGCCGATTCAGATACGCAGTATTTT,CASSLAVGGADSDTQYF
TRBV6-1,TRBJ2-6,NA,NA,TGTGCCAGCAAGAGGTACGGGGCCAACGTCCTGACTTTC,CASKRYGANVLTF
TRBV28,TRBJ1-1,many,NA,TGTGCCAGCAGCGGGGGGGACATGAACACTGAAGCTTTCTTT,CASSGGDMNTEAFF
TRBV29-1,TRBJ2-3,few,NA,TGCAGCCCAATGGGCCTGCATAGCACAGATACGCAGTATTTT,CSPMGLHSTDTQYF
TRBV7-2,TRBJ2-1,many,NA,TGTGCCAGCAGCTTACTTGCGGGACCCAATGAGCAGTTCTTC,CASSLLAGPNEQFF
TRBV9,TRBJ2-5,NA,NA,TGTGCCAGCAGCGTAGAAGGGGACTCTTTCTTTGGGGAGACCCAGTACTTC,CASSVEGDSFFGETQYF
TRBV11-2,TRBJ2-6,few,NA,TGTGCCAGCAGCTTAGGGCAGGGGGGGACTGGGGCCAACGTCCTGACTTTC,CASSLGQGGTGANVLTF
TRBV7-8,TRBJ2-4,few,NA,TGTGCCAGCAGCCCCCGGTTTCCCATGATAGCCAAAAACATTCAGTACTTC,CASSPRFPMIAKNIQYF
TRBV24-1,TRBJ2-1,many,NA,TGTGCCACCAGTAGGAAGGGGAGCTCCTACAATGAGCAGTTCTTC,CATSRKGSSYNEQFF
TRBV5-5,TRBJ2-5,few,TRBD2,TGTGCCAGCAGCTTGGGGACTAGCGCCGTGACCCAGTACTTC,CASSLGTSAVTQYF
TRBV20-1,TRBJ1-1,NA,NA,TGCAGTGCTAGATACAGTAACCCTGAAGCTTTCTTT,CSARYSNPEAFF
TRBV4-3,TRBJ2-1,many,TRBD1,TGCGCCAGCAGCCAAGAAGTATTACAGGGGGCTTGGGATGAGCAGTTCTTC,CASSQEVLQGAWDEQFF
TRBV18,TRBJ2-6,NA,NA,TGTGCCAGCTCAATAGCCCCCTCTGGGGCCAACGTCCTGACTTTC,CASSIAPSGANVLTF
TRBV29-1,TRBJ2-6,NA,NA,TGCAGCGTAGCCGGCAGGGCTGGGGCCAACGTCCTGACTTTC,CSVAGRAGANVLTF
TRBV27,TRBJ2-5,few,TRBD2,TGTGCCAGCAGTGGGACTAACCAAGAGACCCAGTACTTC,CASSGTNQETQYF
TRBV20-1,TRBJ2-7,few,NA,TGCAGTGCTCCCGTAGGGTCGGTGCAGTACTTC,CSAPVGSVQYF
TRBV5-6,TRBJ2-5,few,TRBD2,TGTGCCAGCAGCTTGGCTGCGGGAGGTTGGGAGACCCAGTACTTC,CASSLAAGGWETQYF
TRBV5-1,TRBJ2-4,few,TRBD1,TGCGCCAGCAGCCAGGGGACAGCACCAGCCAAAAACATTCAGTACTTC,CASSQGTAPAKNIQYF
TRBV11-2,TRBJ2-7,NA,TRBD2,TGTGCCAGCAGCTGGACTAGCGGGAGTTTATACGAGCAGTACTTC,CASSWTSGSLYEQYF
TRBV18,TRBJ2-7,few,TRBD2,TGTGCCAGCGCGGGGGGCGCGAACTCCTACGAGCAGTACTTC,CASAGGANSYEQYF
TRBV30,TRBJ1-4,NA,NA,TGTGCCTGGAGTTCGGGCCTCCGGAGTGAAAAACTGTTTTTT,CAWSSGLRSEKLFF
TRBV24-1,TRBJ2-2,few,NA,TGTGCCACCAGAACAGGGGAGGTAGGGACCGGGGAGCTGTTTTTT,CATRTGEVGTGELFF
TRBV6-1,TRBJ2-1,few,NA,TGTGCCAGCAGAGCTAAACTTTTAGCGACCGAGCAGTTCTTC,CASRAKLLATEQFF
TRBV6-2/TRBV6-3,TRBJ2-5,NA,TRBD2,TGTGCCATCCAACGGGGGGGAGCGGGGTCAGGTGAGACCCAGTACTTC,CAIQRGGAGSGETQYF
TRBV11-2,TRBJ2-1,many,TRBD2,TGTGCCAGCAGCCCCTGGACTAGCGGGGGGGCGAGCTCCTACAATGAGCAGTTCTTC,CASSPWTSGGASSYNEQFF
TRBV20-1,TRBJ1-5,NA,NA,TGCAGTGCTAGGGCTGTGGGGGTGATTAATCAGCCCCAGCATTTT,CSARAVGVINQPQHF